The 18 T cell receptor beta chains in this list originate from one sample, sequenced in a study of cytomegalovirus exposure and HLA in healthy donors. Researchers ran the PCR with 60 Vbeta and 13 Jbeta primers. The assay was immunoSEQ multiplex PCR, and TCRdb's table has in-frame clones only and misses some. The sample yields hundreds of thousands of clones, about 85% seen once. What was sequenced was PBMCs. These receptors came from a girl aged 2 to 9 in good health and CMV-seronegative.

The rearrangement uses TRBV12-1 and TRBJ1-6; TRBD1 is taken as the D call from the table, unchecked against the DNA. TRBV12-1 represents a pseudogene. CDR3 length equals 18 residues. This chain's CDR3 is CASSPTWDSPKINSPLHF. The CDR3 nucleotides read TGTGCCAGCAGCCCAACTTGGGACAGTCCAAAGATTAATTCACCCCTCCACTTT.

This clone has a single count. This rearrangement joins TRBV7-2 to TRBJ2-5; 15 nucleotides agree with TRBD2. With 4 bases clipped from V and 7 bases from J, the junction kept 7 bases outside the gene matches. The CDR3 length is 16 residues. Germline V gives CDR1 SGHTA, CDR2 FQGNSA. The CDR3 nucleotides read TGTGCCAGCAGCTCAAGGACTAGCGGGGGGGGTGGGACCCAGTACTTC. Translation: CASSSRTSGGGGTQYF. Complete variable domain (other parts from reference TRBV7-2 and TRBJ2-5): GAGVSQSPSNKVTEKGKDVELRCDPISGHTALYWYRQSLGQGLEFLIYFQGNSAPDKSGLPSDRFSAERTGGSVSTLTIQRTQQEDSAVYLCASSSRTSGGGGTQYFGPGTRLLVL.

The chain joins TRBV29-1 to TRBJ2-1; 15 bases align to TRBD2. Germline trimming cut 4 bases from V and 2 bases from J; bases unmatched to any gene: 15. There are 20 residues in the CDR3. The germline CDR1 and CDR2 sequences are SQVTM and ANQGSEA. CDR3 nucleotides: TGCAGCGTTGGAACAGGAGGACTAGCGGGAGGGCTTACAGCCTACAATGAGCAGTTCTTC. Translation gives CSVGTGGLAGGLTAYNEQFF.

This chain links TRBV11-3 with TRBJ1-1; weak D call: TRBD1 (5 bases). CDR3 length equals 15 residues. The V and J ends lost 7 bases and 3 bases respectively, with 18 bases between them. Germline V gives CDR1 SGHNT, CDR2 YENEEA. The CDR3 DNA is TGTGCCAGCACCCATGGGACTCCGGGGGACACTGAAGCTTTCTTT. Its protein is CASTHGTPGDTEAFF.

The J gene is TRBJ1-2, the V gene TRBV11-2; D unresolved. The ends were cut back, 4 bases at V and 4 bases at J, with 13 bases in the middle. From germline, CDR1 is SGHAT and CDR2 FQNNGV. The CDR3 is 14 amino acids. The CDR3 here is CASSSSDRGYGYTF. DNA for the CDR3: TGTGCCAGCAGCTCCTCGGACCGGGGCTATGGCTACACCTTC.

The V call is TRBV7-3, the J call TRBJ2-3; the match to TRBD2 covers 8 bases. There are 16 residues in the CDR3. Trimming cost V 2 bases and J 0 bases; bases outside gene matches: 4. CDR1 and CDR2 (germline): SGHTA, FQGTGA. The CDR3 DNA is TGTGCCAGCAGCTTAGCGGGGGGCCCTAGCACAGATACGCAGTATTTT. Translating it yields CASSLAGGPSTDTQYF.

J is TRBJ1-1 and V is TRBV7-2, with a possible D match to TRBD1 (6 bases). The CDR3 sequence is 15 residues long. The ends were cut back, 2 bases at V and 6 bases at J, with 16 bases in the middle. Germline loops: CDR1 SGHTA, CDR2 FQGNSA. The DNA of the CDR3 is TGTGCCAGCAGCTTATTTTGGGGGCCAGAATCTGAAGCTTTCTTT. It codes for CASSLFWGPESEAFF.

The J gene is TRBJ2-6, the V gene TRBV12-2; the D call TRBD2 from the table was never checked on the DNA. TRBV12-2 is given as a pseudogene. This CDR3 region has 16 residues. The CDR3 DNA follows: TGTGCAAGTCGCTTAGCTTGGACTGAGAGGGCCAACGTCCTGACTTTC. Residues: CASRLAWTERANVLTF.

Of note for this clone: Other nucleotide sequences from this sample produce the same CDR3. The chain couples TRBV5-1 to TRBJ2-1, with a weak D call TRBD2 (6 bases). Looked up from germline, CDR1 is SGHRS and CDR2 is YFSETQ. The CDR3 covers 14 residues. Trimming cost V 5 bases and J 0 bases, with 9 bases left between them. CDR3 DNA sequence: TGCGCCAGCAGTGGAGGGAGCTCCTACAATGAGCAGTTCTTC. Translated: CASSGGSSYNEQFF.

This chain uses TRBV29-1 with TRBJ1-5, with 7 positions matching TRBD1. Germline CDR1 SQVTM, CDR2 ANQGSEA. This CDR3 is 14 amino acids long. V lost 5 bases to trimming and J lost 1 base; unmatched junction nucleotides: 5. CDR3 sequence: CSVRGTESNQPQHF. In nucleotides, the CDR3 is TGCAGCGTTCGCGGGACAGAGAGCAATCAGCCCCAGCATTTT.

The J gene is TRBJ2-7, the V gene TRBV9; D is perhaps TRBD1 (6 bases). The CDR3 is 14 residues long. With 4 bases removed from V and 3 bases from J, the gap between germline ends came to 14 bases. The germline V gene has CDR1 SGDLS and CDR2 YYNGEE. This CDR3 reads CASSTQGSDYEQYF. For the CDR3, the DNA is TGTGCCAGCAGCACCCAGGGGTCCGACTACGAGCAGTACTTC.

The chain combines TRBV27 with TRBJ2-7, with D unresolved. From germline, CDR1 is MNHEY and CDR2 SMNVEV (reference sequence). CDR3 length: 15 residues. V was pared by 5 bases and J by 0 bases, with 14 bases between. The CDR3 DNA reads TGTGCCAGCAGTCCCCGGTATGAGTTCTCCTACGAGCAGTACTTC. Its protein is CASSPRYEFSYEQYF.

The chain employs TRBV5-6 and TRBJ1-3; D remains ambiguous. Trimming removed 0 bases at V and 7 bases at J, with 5 bases between. Looked up from germline, CDR1 is SGHDT and CDR2 is YYEEEE. There are 12 residues in the CDR3. This CDR3 is CASSLGGNTIYF. The CDR3 bases are TGTGCCAGCAGCTTGGGAGGGAACACCATATATTTT.

The chain links TRBV5-1 to TRBJ2-1; the D gene is possibly TRBD2 (5 bases). The germline gives CDR1 SGHRS, CDR2 YFSETQ. V was clipped by 0 bases and J by 10 bases, with 11 bases between them. This CDR3 contains 13 residues. DNA for the CDR3: TGCGCCAGCAGCTTGGCTAGCTCCCGCGAGCAGTTCTTC. Amino acid sequence: CASSLASSREQFF.

The chain is built from TRBV2 and TRBJ1-6; 7 bases map to TRBD1. The V gene end was trimmed by 8 bases and the J gene end by 8 bases; junction bases not matched to a gene: 9. The CDR3 has 14 amino acids. Per the germline V gene, CDR1 is SNHLY and CDR2 is FYNNEI. The CDR3 here is CASLGDSSHSPLHF. The CDR3 bases are TGTGCCAGCTTAGGGGACAGTTCTCATTCACCCCTCCACTTT.

The V call is TRBV4-1, the J call TRBJ2-1; 7 bases match TRBD2. CDR1 MGHRA and CDR2 YSYEKL come from the germline V gene. The V and J ends lost 5 bases and 4 bases, in that order; junction bases with no gene match: 8. The CDR3 covers 15 residues. Here the CDR3 reads CASSKTTSSYNEQFF. The CDR3 coding sequence is TGCGCCAGCAGCAAGACGACTAGCAGTTACAATGAGCAGTTCTTC.

V usage is TRBV25-1 and J usage is TRBJ2-3; D not certain. CDR1 and CDR2 (germline): MGHDK, SYGVNS. The CDR3 has 14 amino acids. V was cut by 3 bases and J by 0 bases, with 7 bases left in between. The chain's CDR3 is CASSDSGSTDTQYF. The CDR3 bases are TGTGCCAGCAGTGACTCCGGGAGCACAGATACGCAGTATTTT.

The genes are TRBV29-1 and TRBJ1-2; a possible D gene is TRBD1 (5 bases). Germline CDR1 SQVTM, CDR2 ANQGSEA. The CDR3 has 12 residues. Trimming stripped 6 bases from V and 8 bases from J, with 16 bases between. The CDR3 region is CSVGRGVAGYTF. The CDR3 region has the DNA TGCAGCGTCGGGAGGGGCGTAGCCGGCTACACCTTC. The variable domain in full, completed from reference TRBV29-1 and TRBJ1-2, reads SAVISQKPSRDICQRGTSLTIQCQVDSQVTMMFWYRQQPGQSLTLIATANQGSEATYESGFVIDKFPISRPNLTFSTLTVSNMSPEDSSIYLCSVGRGVAGYTFGSGTRLTVV.